This T cell receptor beta chain is from a study of spatial heterogeneity in lung cancer. This clonotype appeared many times. As an off-target read in a library built for alpha chains, this beta chain has a frequency of little significance. MiXCR, run by TCRdb on the 5' RACE reads, gives a single entry per CDR3 protein. The sample shows over 10,000 distinct CDR3 sequences, roughly 3.9% of them seen only once. Regarding time point: sample taken at primary tumor resection. The sequenced material consisted of unsorted whole RNA from tumor, nontumor lung or frozen PBMC. The specimen comprised PBMCs, sampled at surgery. The clonotype was recovered from a male donor with early-stage non-small cell lung cancer.

Written as DNA, the CDR3 is TGTGCCTGGAGTGTACGGGGGAGTCGCTCCTACGAGCAGTACTTC. Its protein is CAWSVRGSRSYEQYF. The chain employs TRBV30 and TRBJ2-7; tentative D call: TRBD2 (6 bases). Trimming cost V 0 bases and J 0 bases, with 12 bases left between them. The CDR3 loop spans 15 amino acids. CDR1 is GTSNPN, CDR2 SVGIG, per germline (reference sequence).